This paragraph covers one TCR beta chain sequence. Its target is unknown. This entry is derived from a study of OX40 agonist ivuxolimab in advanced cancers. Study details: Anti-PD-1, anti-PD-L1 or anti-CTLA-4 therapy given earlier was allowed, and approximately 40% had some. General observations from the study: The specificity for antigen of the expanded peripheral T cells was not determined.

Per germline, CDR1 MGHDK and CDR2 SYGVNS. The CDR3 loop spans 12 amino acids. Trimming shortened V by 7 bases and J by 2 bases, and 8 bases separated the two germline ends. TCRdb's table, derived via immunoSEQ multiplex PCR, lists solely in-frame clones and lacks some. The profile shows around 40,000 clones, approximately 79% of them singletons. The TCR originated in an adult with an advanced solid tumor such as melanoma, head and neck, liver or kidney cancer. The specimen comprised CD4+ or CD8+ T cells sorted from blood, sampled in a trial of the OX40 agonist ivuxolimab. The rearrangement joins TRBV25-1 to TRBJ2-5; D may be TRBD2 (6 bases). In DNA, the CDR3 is TGTGCCAGCACTAGCGAACAAGAGACCCAGTACTTC. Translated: CASTSEQETQYF.